This T cell receptor (beta chain) stems from a study of identical twins. Study-level results: Twins showed weaker excess sharing in their beta out-of-frame sequences. Cross-sectional statistics underpinned the conclusions; the same donors were not followed. An excess of low generation probability was shown by twin-shared out-of-frame alpha sequences. Memory repertoires lacked the insertion deficit that abundant cord blood beta clonotypes showed.

This clonotype was found a few times. What it binds is not known. This CDR3 has 14 amino acids. TCRdb reprocessed the 5' RACE reads with MiXCR, giving one entry per CDR3 protein. The sample has about 1.7 million distinct CDR3 sequences; roughly a third are singletons. The clonotype comes from a newborn girl in good health. Sequenced sample: cord blood. This sequence joins TRBV21-1 and TRBJ1-5; the DNA was not compared with TRBD1, the D call given in the table. TRBV21-1 is classified as a pseudogene. In nucleotides, the CDR3 is TGTGCCAGCAGCCCCACAGGGGTTGATCAGCCCCAGCATTTT. It yields the protein CASSPTGVDQPQHF.